Below are 21 T cell receptor beta chains sequenced from a single sample in a study of CD8 T cells in ankylosing spondylitis. TCRdb analysed the 5' RACE reads with MiXCR anew, one entry per CDR3 protein. The sample lists some 200,000 distinct CDR3 sequences; roughly 25% were seen once. The material sequenced was blood, either unsorted or a sorted T cell fraction (not recorded which). The source of these receptors is a male donor with ankylosing spondylitis or in good health (not recorded which).

This clonotype was counted ten times or more. The V gene is TRBV18, the J gene TRBJ2-1; TRBD1 matches 8 bases. After removal of 4 bases from V and 3 bases from J, the junction contained 8 bases not matched to a gene. The CDR3 has 16 residues. Germline CDR1 reads KGHSH; CDR2 reads LQKENI. The CDR3 region is CASSLSGQGIYNEQFF. In nucleotides, the CDR3 is TGTGCCAGCTCACTCAGCGGACAGGGTATCTACAATGAGCAGTTCTTC.

This clonotype appeared many times. This sequence joins TRBV15 and TRBJ2-3; D is undetermined. V was cut by 0 bases and J by 2 bases, with 15 bases left in between. Germline loops: CDR1 LNHNV, CDR2 YYDKDF (reference sequence). The CDR3 totals 17 residues. CDR3 amino acids: CATSRDPSQGFTDTQYF. In DNA form, the CDR3 reads TGTGCCACCAGCAGAGACCCTTCCCAAGGGTTCACAGATACGCAGTATTTT.

The table lists this clonotype with many counts. The CDR3 is CASSQRDRNSPLHF. DNA for the CDR3: TGCGCCAGCAGCCAAAGGGACAGAAATTCACCCCTCCACTTT. The rearrangement joins TRBV4-1 to TRBJ1-6; 7 bases line up with TRBD1. After removal of 2 bases from V and 7 bases from J, the junction contained 2 bases not matched to a gene. This CDR3 spans 14 amino acids. In germline, CDR1 is MGHRA, CDR2 YSYEKL.

Only a few counts were recorded for this clonotype. The genes are TRBV20-1 and TRBJ1-5; D not certain. Trimming removed 3 bases from V and 9 bases from J, with 18 bases in between. CDR3 length: 14 amino acids. The germline V gene has CDR1 DFQATT and CDR2 SNEGSKA (reference sequence). CDR3 amino acids: CSASPQGFEGPQHF. Here the CDR3 DNA reads TGCAGTGCTAGCCCGCAAGGGTTCGAAGGGCCCCAGCATTTT.

This clonotype occurred a few times. The V gene is TRBV11-2, the J gene TRBJ1-1, with D maybe TRBD1 (6 bases). Germline values: CDR1 SGHAT, CDR2 FQNNGV. The CDR3 totals 16 residues. V lost 4 bases and J lost 0, with 15 bases in between. CDR3 sequence reads: CASSSRGGVVNTEAFF. The CDR3 DNA is TGTGCCAGCAGCTCCCGAGGGGGGGTGGTGAACACTGAAGCTTTCTTT.

J is TRBJ2-7 and V is TRBV5-1; 9 nucleotides agree with TRBD1. The CDR3 length is 15 residues. Germline V gene lookup returns CDR1 SGHRS and CDR2 YFSETQ. V trimming: 5 bases; J trimming: 1 base; junction bases outside the gene matches: 7. Written as DNA, the CDR3 is TGCGCCAGCAGTCGTACAGGGGGCTCATCCTACGAGCAGTACTTC. Translated, it gives CASSRTGGSSYEQYF.

This chain connects TRBV20-1 to TRBJ1-5; D gene uncertain. The V end was cut by 5 bases, the J end by 11 bases, with 4 bases between. This CDR3 is built from 8 residues. From germline, CDR1 is DFQATT and CDR2 SNEGSKA (reference sequence). CDR3 sequence reads: CSAGTQHF. CDR3 in DNA: TGCAGTGCTGGAACCCAGCATTTT.

This chain connects TRBV20-1 to TRBJ1-2; D call uncertain. CDR3 length equals 12 residues. V lost 3 bases and J lost 3, with 8 bases in between. Per the germline V gene, CDR1 is DFQATT and CDR2 is SNEGSKA (reference sequence). CDR3 loop: CSASRRDYGYTF. As DNA, the CDR3 is TGCAGTGCTAGCCGAAGGGACTATGGCTACACCTTC.

The chain has TRBV29-1 and TRBJ2-1, with 7 bases lining up with TRBD2. This CDR3 spans 13 amino acids. Trimming cost V 7 bases and J 6 bases; bases outside gene matches: 9. CDR1 is SQVTM and CDR2 is ANQGSEA in the germline V gene. This chain's CDR3 is CSGGGEAFNEQFF. The CDR3 bases are TGCAGCGGTGGGGGGGAGGCCTTCAATGAGCAGTTCTTC.

This chain uses TRBV25-1 with TRBJ2-7; TRBD2 aligns across 7 bases. After removal of 1 base from V and 3 bases from J, the junction contained 0 bases not matched to a gene. CDR1 is MGHDK, CDR2 SYGVNS, per germline. The CDR3 spans 13 residues. This CDR3 reads CASSEWTSYEQYF. Here the CDR3 DNA reads TGTGCCAGCAGTGAATGGACTAGCTACGAGCAGTACTTC.

This clonotype has a count of ten or more. The J gene is TRBJ1-5, the V gene TRBV20-1; maybe TRBD1 (5 bases). Trimming took 3 bases from V and 3 from J, leaving 15 bases between them. The CDR3 covers 15 residues. Per the germline V gene, CDR1 is DFQATT and CDR2 is SNEGSKA (reference sequence). The CDR3 DNA is TGCAGTGCTAGGGGGCTCCGGGGTGACAATCAGCCCCAGCATTTT. Translated: CSARGLRGDNQPQHF.

A few counts support this clonotype. The V call is TRBV29-1, the J call TRBJ2-1, with 10 bases aligning to TRBD2. CDR3 size: 16 residues. J gave up 1 base and V 1 base, and 4 bases lay outside the gene matches. Germline loops: CDR1 SQVTM, CDR2 ANQGSEA. CDR3: CSVEGVSGRSYNEQFF. DNA of the CDR3: TGCAGCGTTGAAGGGGTTAGCGGGAGGTCCTACAATGAGCAGTTCTTC.

Many counts were recorded for this clonotype. The chain joins TRBV5-1 to TRBJ1-1; 7 bases are shared with TRBD1. V lost 0 bases to trimming and J lost 3 bases; unmatched junction nucleotides: 5. Germline-derived CDR1 and CDR2 are SGHRS and YFSETQ. CDR3 length: 15 amino acids. The CDR3 loop reads CASSLGDRQDTEAFF. In DNA, the CDR3 is TGCGCCAGCAGCTTGGGGGACAGACAGGACACTGAAGCTTTCTTT.

At least ten counts were recorded for this clonotype. The V gene is TRBV20-1, the J gene TRBJ1-5; TRBD1 agrees at 9 bases. This CDR3 region has 13 residues. Looked up from germline, CDR1 is DFQATT and CDR2 is SNEGSKA (reference sequence). The V segment lost 6 bases and the J segment 5 bases; nucleotides outside the gene matches: 5. CDR3 nucleotide sequence: TGCAGTGCCCAGGGACAGGGTCATCAGCCCCAGCATTTT. This encodes CSAQGQGHQPQHF.

This clonotype came up many times. The CDR3 nucleotides are TGTGCCAGCTCACCTCCCGGTACAGGGACGAACACCGGGGAGCTGTTTTTT. Encoded protein: CASSPPGTGTNTGELFF. This sequence joins TRBV18 and TRBJ2-2; perhaps TRBD1 as D (6 bases). Germline V gene lookup returns CDR1 KGHSH and CDR2 LQKENI. V was shortened by 3 bases and J by 0 bases, with 14 bases between the two germline ends. This CDR3 region has 17 residues.

This clonotype was counted only a few times. This rearrangement joins TRBV20-1 to TRBJ2-2; TRBD2 matches at 7 bases. The V segment lost 1 base and the J segment 4 bases; nucleotides outside the gene matches: 6. Germline lookup yields CDR1 DFQATT and CDR2 SNEGSKA (reference sequence). The CDR3 runs 15 residues. CDR3 in amino acids: CSARVGGSSTGELFF. CDR3 sequence (DNA): TGCAGTGCTAGAGTCGGCGGGAGCAGCACCGGGGAGCTGTTTTTT.

Regarding this clonotype: One base away lies a much larger clone, so this may be a sequencing read error. The V and J genes are TRBV5-1 and TRBJ2-1; no reliable D call. The CDR3 is 14 residues long. Trimming took off 0 bases at V and 8 bases at J, with 12 bases between the two ends. Germline CDR1 reads SGHRS; CDR2 reads YFSETQ. The chain's CDR3 is CASSLEIRFYEQFF. DNA for the CDR3: TGCGCCAGCAGCTTGGAAATTCGCTTCTATGAGCAGTTCTTC.

This clonotype occurred a few times. V gene TRBV18 combines with J gene TRBJ2-1; maybe TRBD2 (6 bases). The CDR3 is 16 amino acids. Germline assignment: CDR1 KGHSH and CDR2 LQKENI. V was shortened by 2 bases and J by 2 bases, with 13 bases between the two germline ends. This CDR3 is CASSPDSRGAYNEQFF. The CDR3 nucleotides read TGTGCCAGCTCACCAGATTCTCGCGGGGCCTACAATGAGCAGTTCTTC.

This clonotype was seen at least ten times. The chain uses TRBV20-1 and TRBJ2-5, with 8 bases aligning to TRBD2. Trimming removed 4 bases from V and 5 bases from J; junction bases left unmatched: 12. The germline CDR1 and CDR2 sequences are DFQATT and SNEGSKA (reference sequence). The CDR3 is 15 amino acids. CDR3 coding DNA: TGCAGTGCTAACACCGGGACTAGGGAGTCGGAGACCCAGTACTTC. It is translated as CSANTGTRESETQYF.

The chain uses TRBV20-1 and TRBJ2-1, with D perhaps TRBD1 or TRBD2 (6 bases each). Trimming removed 6 bases at V and 9 bases at J, with 18 bases between. Germline CDR1 is DFQATT and CDR2 is SNEGSKA (reference sequence). The length of the CDR3 is 13 residues. The chain's CDR3 is CSAEGHQIGEQFF. CDR3 DNA sequence: TGCAGTGCGGAGGGACATCAGATTGGTGAGCAGTTCTTC.

The chain carries TRBV5-1 and TRBJ2-1; possible D gene TRBD1, 5 bases. CDR1 and CDR2 from the germline V gene are SGHRS and YFSETQ. V shed 2 bases and J shed 9 bases, with 21 bases lying between them. This CDR3 has 16 residues. CDR3 DNA: TGCGCCAGCAGCTTCTCATATAGTGGGGCACAAGGTGAGCAGTTCTTC. Translating gives CASSFSYSGAQGEQFF. Full variable domain (rest looked up from reference TRBV5-1 and TRBJ2-1): KAGVTQTPRYLIKTRGQQVTLSCSPISGHRSVSWYQQTPGQGLQFLFEYFSETQRNKGNFPGRFSGRQFSNSRSEMNVSTLELGDSALYLCASSFSYSGAQGEQFFGPGTRLTVL.